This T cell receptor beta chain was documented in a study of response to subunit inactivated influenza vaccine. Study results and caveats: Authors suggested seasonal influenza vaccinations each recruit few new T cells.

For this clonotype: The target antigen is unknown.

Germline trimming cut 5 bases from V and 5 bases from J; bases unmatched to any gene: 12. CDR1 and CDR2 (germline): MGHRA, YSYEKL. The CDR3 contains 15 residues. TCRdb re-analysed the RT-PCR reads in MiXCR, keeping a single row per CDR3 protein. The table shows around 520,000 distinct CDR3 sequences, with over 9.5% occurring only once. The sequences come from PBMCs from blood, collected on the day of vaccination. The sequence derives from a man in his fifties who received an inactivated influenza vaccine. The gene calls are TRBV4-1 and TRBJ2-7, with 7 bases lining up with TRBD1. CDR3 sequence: CASSIRSQGVNEQYF. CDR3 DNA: TGCGCCAGCAGCATTCGTAGTCAGGGGGTGAACGAGCAGTACTTC.